The entry that follows covers one T cell receptor beta chain sequence. Its antigen is as yet unknown. In the original analysis: From ImmunoSEQ came sequences covering only the junction and carrying no quality scores, so filtering differed. The repertoire was sequenced with immunoSEQ multiplex PCR; TCRdb's copy has only in-frame clones and lacks some. V and J calls and clone size are copied from that table; D and trimming were computed from the DNA. The sample has about 1.5 million clones; roughly 96% are singletons. This specimen comes from a study of shared clonotypes between healthy human individuals. Study-level background: The plates for each donor numbered three CD4 naive, three CD4 memory, two CD8 naive and one CD8 memory. Study results and limitations: In general, naive subsets displayed greater estimated richness than memory subsets did. Donor scarcity curtailed the genetic and exposure-history diversity represented herein.

Trimming took off 5 bases at V and 2 bases at J, with 13 bases between the two ends. CDR3 length: 15 amino acids. Per the germline V gene, CDR1 is SGHVS and CDR2 is FNYEAQ. The V call is TRBV7-6, the J call TRBJ1-3; no definite D call. Sequenced: naive CD4+ T cells sorted from blood. Subset reported: CD45RA+ positively selected. The source is a young man in good health. Here the CDR3 reads CASSLGAGTGNTIYF. The CDR3 region has the DNA TGTGCCAGCAGCCTCGGCGCGGGGACTGGAAACACCATATATTTT.